This is a list of T cell receptor beta chains from one sample in a study of technical replicates of blood from a handful of donors. Libraries were prepared by immunoSEQ multiplex PCR; TCRdb keeps only in-frame clonotypes and omits some of them. Of 75,000 to 90,000 clones listed, around 90% were seen once; the top ten hold roughly 0.27%. The sequenced material came from T cells isolated from PBMCs. These receptors all stem from a human donor in good health. The conserved cysteine and the conserved F or W are not part of the CDR3 here. Part of the rows lack a size; the others show once, few, many or a class for expanded clones.

TRBJ2-1	-	TRBV20-1	SAYKNEQF
TRBJ2-2	-	TRBV7-3	ASSSQTGPTGELF
TRBJ2-1	-	TRBV4-2	ASSSNVGGPDEQF
TRBJ1-5	-	TRBV10-3	AIGAVAGSNQPQH
TRBJ2-3	-	TRBV6-6	ASSYSTGRTDTQY
TRBJ2-7	-	TRBV7-9	ASSLIGLGRGVLNEQY
TRBJ1-5	-	TRBV28	ASSSPGQPDHSQH
TRBJ2-1	-	TRBV15	ATSRDRGLAGGFNEQF
TRBJ2-1	-	TRBV12-5	ASGSRGYEQF
TRBJ2-7	-	TRBV6-1	ASSEYWSSYEQY
TRBJ2-3	-	TRBV7-2	ASSLRRSTDTQY
TRBJ2-7	-	TRBV5-1	ASSRTSGSINEQY
TRBJ2-7	-	TRBV14	ASSSRDFSYEQY
TRBJ2-3	-	TRBV7-2	ASSPFGSSGLTDTQY
TRBJ2-7	medium-sized	TRBV5-4	ASSLGSGGAYEQY
TRBJ2-7	-	TRBV19	ASSIGRSPRYEQY
TRBJ2-6	once	TRBV19	ASRHGPGANVLT
TRBJ2-1	-	TRBV6-4	ASSLWGGWDEQF
TRBJ1-3	-	TRBV18	ASSPYSADSGNTIY
TRBJ2-7	-	TRBV21-1	ASSKGARGYEQY
TRBJ2-7	-	TRBV29-1	SVHTGTGFSYEQY
TRBJ2-3	-	TRBV27	ASSTRDRSFGEDTQY
TRBJ2-5	-	TRBV2	ASSSTGSQETQY
TRBJ2-3	-	TRBV4-1	ASSQVGLRTDTQY
TRBJ2-7	-	TRBV28	ASNHRGEKY
TRBJ1-3	few	TRBV4-1	ASSQDPGWGNTIY
TRBJ1-3	-	TRBV7-8	ASSWEGTGNTIY
TRBJ2-5	once	TRBV11-2	ASSRRIQETQY
TRBJ1-5	-	TRBV27	ASSLSAGSYSNQPQH
TRBJ1-6	once	TRBV2	ASSEALLRQDPSPLH
TRBJ1-6	-	TRBV30	AWSVMGPYNSPLH
TRBJ1-3	-	TRBV6-4	ASSDPPGRGRYTIY
TRBJ2-3	-	TRBV14	ASSQAPGTGTSGRAGTDTQY
TRBJ2-7	-	TRBV30	AWSPTGEQY
TRBJ2-7	-	TRBV10-2	ATGGPGGEQY
TRBJ1-2	-	TRBV4-2	ASSQARTGGNYGYT
TRBJ1-1	-	TRBV29-1	SVQTGLEAF
TRBJ2-3	-	TRBV11-3	ASSRTSGGPDTQY
TRBJ2-5	-	TRBV6-5	ASRRQETQY
TRBJ2-7	-	TRBV5-5	ASSFGGTGVEQY
TRBJ2-1	-	TRBV7-9	ASSSTFRTSRNEQF
TRBJ2-5	-	TRBV18	ASSPRSQEGQETQY
TRBJ1-3	-	TRBV5-1	ASSARGRSGNTIY
TRBJ2-2	-	TRBV11-3	ASSLGGLAGETGELF
TRBJ2-5	-	TRBV7-9	ASSPRETQY
TRBJ1-4	-	TRBV4-1	ASSPYPSTGRGVSSEKLF
TRBJ2-5	-	TRBV9	ASSVGIPGLAGRETQY
TRBJ2-7	few	TRBV5-1	ASRDSSSYEQY
TRBJ1-1	few	TRBV6-1	ASSGEVLNPEAF
TRBJ2-1	-	TRBV12-5	ASGLVLGGLNNEQF
TRBJ2-2	-	TRBV19	ASSIGLAGTGELF